The 20 T cell receptor beta chains below all came from one sample that was sequenced in a study of CD4 and CD8 cells across lung adenocarcinoma regions. MiXCR was run by TCRdb on the PCR reads, yielding one entry per CDR3 protein. The sample carries 5,000 to 8,000 distinct CDR3 sequences, approximately 49% recorded once. Source material: CD8+ T cells from the center of a lung tumor. The receptors derive from a female donor with lung adenocarcinoma. The CD4 and CD8 labels of this study may be unreliable.

By share of the sample, this clonotype is medium-sized. This sequence joins TRBV6-1 and TRBJ2-3, with 7 bases aligning to TRBD1. Germline trimming cut 1 base from V and 14 bases from J; bases unmatched to any gene: 9. This CDR3 has 13 amino acids. The germline V gene encodes CDR1 MNHNS and CDR2 SASEGT. CDR3 nucleotides: TGTGCCAGCAGTGAAGGCCGAGGGGGACAGCGGTATTTT. Residues: CASSEGRGGQRYF.

This clonotype showed up just a few times. The chain employs TRBV11-3 and TRBJ2-1, with TRBD2 matching over 8 bases. The CDR3 has 15 residues. Germline CDR1 SGHNT, CDR2 YENEEA. Trimming cost V 5 bases and J 5 bases; bases outside gene matches: 8. CDR3 DNA sequence: TGTGCCAGCAGCCAAGGGGTAGCGGGACACAATGAGCAGTTCTTC. As protein: CASSQGVAGHNEQFF.

In its sample, this clonotype is medium-sized (0.01 to 0.1%). This chain uses TRBV7-2 with TRBJ2-7; weak D call: TRBD1 (6 bases). The CDR3 is made up of 12 amino acids. V was pared by 6 bases and J by 5 bases, with 11 bases between. Germline V lookup: CDR1 SGHTA, CDR2 FQGNSA. CDR3 residues: CASRLQGDEQYF. The CDR3, as DNA: TGTGCCAGCAGATTACAGGGTGACGAGCAGTACTTC.

There are a few counts of this clonotype. The junction shows a germline mismatch at one end, possibly a read error. In nucleotides, the CDR3 is TGTGCTAGCAGCCGGGACATAGGCACTGAAGCTTTCTTT. Translated: CASSRDIGTEAFF. The chain couples TRBV7-7 to TRBJ1-1, with a possible D match to TRBD1 (6 bases). CDR1 and CDR2 (germline): SSHAT, FNYEAQ (reference sequence). The CDR3 has 13 residues.

The chain links TRBV12-3 or TRBV12-4 to TRBJ2-5, with TRBD1 identical over 7 bases. V shed 11 bases and J 3 bases; nucleotides not matched to a gene: 15. The CDR3 is made up of 15 amino acids. The CDR3 loop reads CAAGLGGRHKETQYF. The CDR3 coding sequence is TGTGCCGCGGGTTTAGGGGGCCGGCACAAAGAGACCCAGTACTTC.

This clonotype is termed medium-sized. The chain has TRBV14 and TRBJ2-5, with 11 bases that match TRBD2. The trim removed 1 base at V and 1 base at J, leaving 11 bases unmatched. CDR3 length: 19 amino acids. CDR1 SGHDN and CDR2 FVKESK come from the germline V gene. The CDR3 sequence is CASSQVSLSSGRPQETQYF. CDR3 DNA sequence: TGTGCCAGCAGCCAAGTAAGCCTATCTAGCGGGAGGCCCCAAGAGACCCAGTACTTC.

About this clonotype: Mismatch with germline at one junction end may stem from a read error. The chain couples TRBV7-2 to TRBJ2-3; tentative D call: TRBD2 (6 bases). Germline CDR1 reads SGHTA; CDR2 reads FQGNSA. This CDR3 is 14 amino acids long. The CDR3 spells CASSLGLEVDMQYF. CDR3 DNA sequence: TGTGCCAGCAGCTTAGGACTAGAGGTAGATATGCAGTACTTT.

V is TRBV6-5 and J is TRBJ2-5; D gene unclear. The tail of the sequence fits TRBJ2-7 better, so the J call may be wrong. The CDR3 spans 12 residues. Germline CDR1 is MNHEY and CDR2 is SVGAGI. CDR3 in DNA: TGTGCCAGCAGTTTAGGCCCGAACGAGCAGTACTTC. Translation gives CASSLGPNEQYF.

V is TRBV12-3 or TRBV12-4 and J is TRBJ1-1; tentatively, D is TRBD1 (5 bases). The V and J ends lost 4 bases and 0 bases respectively, with 21 bases between them. CDR3 length: 18 residues. The DNA of the CDR3 is TGTGCCAGCAGTTCGGTCCCCAAGACAGCTATTTTGAACACTGAAGCTTTCTTT. Translation gives CASSSVPKTAILNTEAFF.

With regard to this clonotype: Mismatch with germline at one junction end may stem from a read error. The chain recombines TRBV6-2 or TRBV6-3 with TRBJ2-5; no clear D gene. The DNA end lines up better with TRBJ2-7; the J call may be wrong. The CDR3 has 11 residues. CDR1 is MNHEY, CDR2 SVGEGT, per germline. CDR3 nucleotide sequence: TGTGTCAGCAGTTCCCCCTACGAGCAGTACTTC. This sequence encodes CVSSSPYEQYF.

V and J are TRBV7-2 and TRBJ2-1; no clear D gene. The V gene's germline CDR1 is SGHTA and CDR2 FQGNSA. The V and J ends lost 4 bases and 12 bases respectively, with 19 bases between them. This CDR3 has 14 amino acids. The CDR3: CASSSSSILAAQFF. The CDR3 DNA is TGTGCCAGCAGCTCTAGTTCGATCTTAGCTGCGCAGTTCTTC.

For this clonotype: Relative to the germline gene, one junction end is altered; a read error may explain this. The V gene is TRBV6-4, the J gene TRBJ2-3, with a tentative D call TRBD2 (5 bases). The DNA matches TRBJ2-4 better at its end, which makes the J call doubtful. Germline V lookup: CDR1 MRHNA, CDR2 SNTAGT. This CDR3 has 16 amino acids. The CDR3 DNA reads TGTGCCAGCCGTGACTCGGCCGGGCCTAGCACAAATACTCAGTACTTC. Residues: CASRDSAGPSTNTQYF.

Judged by abundance, this clonotype is medium-sized. V is TRBV12-3 or TRBV12-4 and J is TRBJ1-1; TRBD1 might be the D (5 bases). V lost 7 bases and J 4 bases, leaving 22 bases between the germline ends. The CDR3 has 16 amino acids. The CDR3 bases are TGTGCCAGCAATTCACCCGGGGGGGGTGTGGGCACTGAAGCTTTCTTT. Its protein is CASNSPGGGVGTEAFF.

In this sample, this clonotype is medium-sized (0.01 to 0.1%). The chain joins TRBV6-1 to TRBJ2-1; 9 nucleotides align to TRBD1. Germline V lookup: CDR1 MNHNS, CDR2 SASEGT. CDR3 length: 13 amino acids. The V and J ends lost 7 bases and 8 bases, in that order; junction bases with no gene match: 6. The CDR3 region is CASMGQGGYEQFF. DNA for the CDR3: TGTGCCAGCATGGGACAGGGTGGCTATGAGCAGTTCTTC.

This clonotype has a handful of counts. In nucleotides, the CDR3 is TGTGCCAGCAGGGACACAGGGGGTTCGGGAGAGCAGTACTTC. Translating it yields CASRDTGGSGEQYF. V usage is TRBV6-1 and J usage is TRBJ2-1, with 8 bases identical to TRBD1. The closer fit of TRBJ2-7 to the DNA end suggests the J call may be wrong. This CDR3 region has 14 residues. The germline gives CDR1 MNHNS, CDR2 SASEGT.

This clonotype has just a few counts. This rearrangement joins TRBV5-4 to TRBJ2-5; 9 nucleotides match TRBD1. CDR1 and CDR2 from the germline V gene are SGHNT and YYREEE (reference sequence). CDR3 length: 14 amino acids. The ends lost 4 bases at V and 4 bases at J; junction bases unmatched: 5. DNA for the CDR3: TGTGCCAGCAGCGCACAGGGGGCGGCAGAGACCCAGTACTTC. Protein product: CASSAQGAAETQYF.

A remark on this clonotype: One end of the junction varies from germline; a read error may be responsible. The chain employs TRBV6-1 and TRBJ2-1; D possibly corresponds to TRBD2 (5 bases). The DNA end is a closer match to TRBJ2-2, so the J assignment may be wrong. CDR1 and CDR2 from the germline V gene are MNHNS and SASEGT. The CDR3 totals 16 residues. CDR3 DNA sequence: TGTGACAGCAGTGAAGCTCGAGGGTTCTCCTACAATGAGCTGTTTTTT. Translated: CDSSEARGFSYNELFF.

The CDR3 is CASSEVGGGGRDPETQYF. CDR3 nucleotide sequence: TGTGCCAGCAGTGAAGTGGGGGGCGGGGGGCGGGACCCAGAGACCCAGTACTTC. This chain links TRBV6-1 with TRBJ2-1; 8 bases align to TRBD2. The closer fit of TRBJ2-5 to the DNA end suggests the J call may be wrong. Looked up from germline, CDR1 is MNHNS and CDR2 is SASEGT. This CDR3 is 18 amino acids long.

This clonotype was detected a few times. The V call is TRBV7-2, the J call TRBJ1-1; TRBD1 might be the D (6 bases). Germline V gene sequence: CDR1 SGHTA, CDR2 FQGNSA. The CDR3 has 13 amino acids. V lost 5 bases and J 1 base, leaving 8 bases between the germline ends. The DNA for the CDR3 is TGTGCCAGCAGCACGGACAGGAACACTGAAGCTTTCTTT. This translates into CASSTDRNTEAFF. The full variable domain, with the rest looked up from reference TRBV7-2 and TRBJ1-1, is GAGVSQSPSNKVTEKGKDVELRCDPISGHTALYWYRQSLGQGLEFLIYFQGNSAPDKSGLPSDRFSAERTGGSVSTLTIQRTQQEDSAVYLCASSTDRNTEAFFGQGTRLTVV.

The chain combines TRBV5-6 with TRBJ2-1, with D maybe TRBD2 (6 bases). The DNA end favors TRBJ2-5, so the J call may be wrong. This CDR3 region has 15 residues. The germline V gene has CDR1 SGHDT and CDR2 YYEEEE. The CDR3 here is CASLPWDGRGETQYF. The CDR3 DNA is TGTGCCAGCCTCCCTTGGGACGGGAGAGGCGAGACCCAGTACTTC.